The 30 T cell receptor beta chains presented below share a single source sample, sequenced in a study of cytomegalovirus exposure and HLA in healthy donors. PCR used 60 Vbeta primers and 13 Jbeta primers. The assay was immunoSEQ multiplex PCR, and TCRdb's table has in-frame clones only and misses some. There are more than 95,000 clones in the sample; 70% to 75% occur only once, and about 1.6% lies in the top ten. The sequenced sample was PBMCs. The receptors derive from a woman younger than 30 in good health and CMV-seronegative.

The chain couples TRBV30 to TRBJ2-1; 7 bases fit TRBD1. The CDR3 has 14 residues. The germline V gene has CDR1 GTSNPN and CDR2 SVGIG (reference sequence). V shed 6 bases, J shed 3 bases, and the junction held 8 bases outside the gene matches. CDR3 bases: TGTGCCTGTCGGGGACAGACCTACTACAATGAGCAGTTCTTC. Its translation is CACRGQTYYNEQFF. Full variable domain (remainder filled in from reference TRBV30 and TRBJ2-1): SQTIHQWPATLVQPVGSPLSLECTVEGTSNPNLYWYRQAAGRGLQLLFYSVGIGQISSEVPQNLSASRPQDRQFILSSKKLLLSDSGFYLCACRGQTYYNEQFFGPGTRLTVL.

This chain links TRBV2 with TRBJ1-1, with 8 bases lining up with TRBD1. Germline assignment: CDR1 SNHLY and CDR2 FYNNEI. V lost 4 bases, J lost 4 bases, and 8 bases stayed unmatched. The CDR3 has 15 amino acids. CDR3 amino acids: CASSVSGGSSTEAFF. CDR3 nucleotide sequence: TGTGCCAGCAGTGTATCAGGGGGCTCGAGCACTGAAGCTTTCTTT.

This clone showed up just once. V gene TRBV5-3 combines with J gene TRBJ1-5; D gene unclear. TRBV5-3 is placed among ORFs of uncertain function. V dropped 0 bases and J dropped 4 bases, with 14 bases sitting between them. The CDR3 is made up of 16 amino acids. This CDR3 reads CARSLDPGPSNQPQHF. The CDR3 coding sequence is TGTGCCAGAAGCTTGGATCCGGGTCCTTCTAATCAGCCCCAGCATTTT.

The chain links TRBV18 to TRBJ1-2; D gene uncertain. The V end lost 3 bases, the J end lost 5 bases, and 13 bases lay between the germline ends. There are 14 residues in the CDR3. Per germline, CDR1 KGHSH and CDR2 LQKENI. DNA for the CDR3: TGTGCCAGCTCACCGGAGGACGGGTGGTATGGCTACACCTTC. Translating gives CASSPEDGWYGYTF.

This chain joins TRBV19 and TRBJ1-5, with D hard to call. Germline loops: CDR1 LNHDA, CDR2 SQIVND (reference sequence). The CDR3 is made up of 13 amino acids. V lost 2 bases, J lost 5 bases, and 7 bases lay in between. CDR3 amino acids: CASSISGDQPQHF. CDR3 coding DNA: TGTGCCAGTAGTATATCCGGGGATCAGCCCCAGCATTTT.

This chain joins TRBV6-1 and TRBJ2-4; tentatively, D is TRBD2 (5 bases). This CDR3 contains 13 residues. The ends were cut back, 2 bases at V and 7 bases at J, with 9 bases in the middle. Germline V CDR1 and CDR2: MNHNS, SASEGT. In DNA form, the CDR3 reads TGTGCCAGCAGTGAATCCGGGATGAACATTCAGTACTTC. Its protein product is CASSESGMNIQYF.

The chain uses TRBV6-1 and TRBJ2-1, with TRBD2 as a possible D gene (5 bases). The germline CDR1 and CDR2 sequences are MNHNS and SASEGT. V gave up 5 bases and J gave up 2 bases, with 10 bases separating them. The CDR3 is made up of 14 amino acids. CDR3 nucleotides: TGTGCCAGCAGTAGAGAGGGTGCCTACAATGAGCAGTTCTTC. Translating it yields CASSREGAYNEQFF.

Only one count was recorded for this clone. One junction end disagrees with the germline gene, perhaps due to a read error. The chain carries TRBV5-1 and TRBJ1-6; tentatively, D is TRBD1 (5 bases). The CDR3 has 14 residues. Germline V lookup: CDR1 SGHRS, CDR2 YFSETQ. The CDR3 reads CASSRTSYNSPLHF. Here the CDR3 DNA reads TGCGCTAGCAGCCGGACAAGCTATAATTCACCCCTCCACTTT.

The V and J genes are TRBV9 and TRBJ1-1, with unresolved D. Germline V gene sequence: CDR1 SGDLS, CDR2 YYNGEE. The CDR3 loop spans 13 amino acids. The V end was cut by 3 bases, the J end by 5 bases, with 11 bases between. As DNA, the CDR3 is TGTGCCAGCAGCGGGAAACCGGGGACTGAAGCTTTCTTT. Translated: CASSGKPGTEAFF.

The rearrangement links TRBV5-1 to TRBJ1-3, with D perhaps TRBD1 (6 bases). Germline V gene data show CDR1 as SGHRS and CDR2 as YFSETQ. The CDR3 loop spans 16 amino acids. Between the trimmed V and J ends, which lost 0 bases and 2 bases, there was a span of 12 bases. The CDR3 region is CASSLALGAAGNTIYF. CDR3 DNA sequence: TGCGCCAGCAGCTTGGCCTTGGGGGCAGCTGGAAACACCATATATTTT. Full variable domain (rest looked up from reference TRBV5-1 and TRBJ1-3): KAGVTQTPRYLIKTRGQQVTLSCSPISGHRSVSWYQQTPGQGLQFLFEYFSETQRNKGNFPGRFSGRQFSNSRSEMNVSTLELGDSALYLCASSLALGAAGNTIYFGEGSWLTVV.

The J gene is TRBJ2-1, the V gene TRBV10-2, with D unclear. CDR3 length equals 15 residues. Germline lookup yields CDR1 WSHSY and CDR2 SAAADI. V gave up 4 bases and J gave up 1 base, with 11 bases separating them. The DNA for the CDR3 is TGCGCCAGCAGTGTGGGCAGGAAGTCCTACAATGAGCAGTTCTTC. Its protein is CASSVGRKSYNEQFF.

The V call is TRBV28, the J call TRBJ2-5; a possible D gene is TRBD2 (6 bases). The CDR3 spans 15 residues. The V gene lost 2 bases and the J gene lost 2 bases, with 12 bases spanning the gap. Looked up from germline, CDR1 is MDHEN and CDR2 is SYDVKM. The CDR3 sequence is CASSLPTGVQETQYF. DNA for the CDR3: TGTGCCAGCAGTTTACCGACGGGAGTACAAGAGACCCAGTACTTC.

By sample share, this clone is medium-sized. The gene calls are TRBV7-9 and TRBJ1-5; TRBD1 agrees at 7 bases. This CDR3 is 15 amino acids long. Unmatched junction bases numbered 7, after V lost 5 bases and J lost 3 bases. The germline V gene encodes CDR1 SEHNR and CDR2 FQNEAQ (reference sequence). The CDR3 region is CASSATGAFNQPQHF. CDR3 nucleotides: TGTGCCAGCAGCGCCACAGGGGCCTTCAATCAGCCCCAGCATTTT. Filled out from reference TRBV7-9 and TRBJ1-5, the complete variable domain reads DTGVSQNPRHKITKRGQNVTFRCDPISEHNRLYWYRQTLGQGPEFLTYFQNEAQLEKSRLLSDRFSAERPKGSFSTLEIQRTEQGDSAMYLCASSATGAFNQPQHFGDGTRLSIL.

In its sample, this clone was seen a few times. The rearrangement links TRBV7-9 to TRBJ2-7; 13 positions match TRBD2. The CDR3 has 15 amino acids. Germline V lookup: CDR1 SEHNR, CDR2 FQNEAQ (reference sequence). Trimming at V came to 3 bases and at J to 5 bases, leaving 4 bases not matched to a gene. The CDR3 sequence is CASSFGTSGENEQYF. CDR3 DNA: TGTGCCAGCAGCTTCGGGACTAGCGGGGAAAACGAGCAGTACTTC.

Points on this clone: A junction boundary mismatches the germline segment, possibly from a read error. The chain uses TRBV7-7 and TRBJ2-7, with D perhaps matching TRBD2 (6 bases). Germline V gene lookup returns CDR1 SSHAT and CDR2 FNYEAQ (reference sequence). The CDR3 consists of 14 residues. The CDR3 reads CASSPGLGGAEQYF. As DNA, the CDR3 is TGTGCTAGCAGCCCGGGGTTGGGGGGTGCCGAGCAGTACTTC. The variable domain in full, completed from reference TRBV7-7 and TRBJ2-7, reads GAGVSQSPRYKVTKRGQDVTLRCDPISSHATLYWYQQALGQGPEFLTYFNYEAQPDKSGLPSDRFSAERPEGSISTLTIQRTEQRDSAMYRCASSPGLGGAEQYFGPGTRLTVT.

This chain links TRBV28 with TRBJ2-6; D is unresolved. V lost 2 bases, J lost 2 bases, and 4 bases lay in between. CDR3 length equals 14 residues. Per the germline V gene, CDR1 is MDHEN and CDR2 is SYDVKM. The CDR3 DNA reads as TGTGCCAGCAGTTTAACTCCTGGGGCCAACGTCCTGACTTTC. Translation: CASSLTPGANVLTF.

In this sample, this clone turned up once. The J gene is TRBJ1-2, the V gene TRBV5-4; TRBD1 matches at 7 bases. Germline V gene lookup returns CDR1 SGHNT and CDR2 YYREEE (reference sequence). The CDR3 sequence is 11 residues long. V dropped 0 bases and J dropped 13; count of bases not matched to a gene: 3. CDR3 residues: CASSLEGAPTF. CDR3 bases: TGTGCCAGCAGCTTGGAGGGGGCCCCCACCTTC.

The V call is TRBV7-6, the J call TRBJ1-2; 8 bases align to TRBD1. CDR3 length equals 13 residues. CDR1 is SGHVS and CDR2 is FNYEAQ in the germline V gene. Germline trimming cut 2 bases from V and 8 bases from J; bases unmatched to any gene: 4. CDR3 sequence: CASSLSGGDGYTF. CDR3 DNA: TGTGCCAGCAGCTTATCAGGGGGCGACGGCTACACCTTC.

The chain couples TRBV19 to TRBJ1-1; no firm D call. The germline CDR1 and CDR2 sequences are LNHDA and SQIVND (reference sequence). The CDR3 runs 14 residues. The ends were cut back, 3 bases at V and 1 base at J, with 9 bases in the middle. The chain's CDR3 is CASSISTGNTEAFF. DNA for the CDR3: TGTGCCAGTAGTATTAGTACGGGGAACACTGAAGCTTTCTTT.

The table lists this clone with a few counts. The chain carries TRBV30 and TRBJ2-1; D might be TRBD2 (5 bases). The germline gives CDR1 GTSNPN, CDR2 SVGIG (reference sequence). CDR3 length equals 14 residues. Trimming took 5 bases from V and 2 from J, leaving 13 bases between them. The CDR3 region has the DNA TGTGCCTGGGCCCTAGCTTTTGCCTACAATGAGCAGTTCTTC. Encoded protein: CAWALAFAYNEQFF.

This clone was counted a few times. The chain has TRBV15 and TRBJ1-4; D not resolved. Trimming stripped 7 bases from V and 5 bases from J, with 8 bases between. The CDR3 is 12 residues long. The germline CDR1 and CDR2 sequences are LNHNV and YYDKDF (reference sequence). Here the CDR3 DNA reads TGTGCCACCACATACGGGAATGAAAAACTGTTTTTT. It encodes CATTYGNEKLFF.

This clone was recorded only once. This CDR3 reads CASSQGRATNEKLFF. DNA of the CDR3: TGCGCCAGCAGCCAAGGGCGGGCAACTAATGAAAAACTGTTTTTT. V is TRBV4-1 and J is TRBJ1-4; no definite D call. Germline loops: CDR1 MGHRA, CDR2 YSYEKL. The CDR3 totals 15 residues. Between the trimmed V and J ends, which lost 1 base and 0 bases, there was a span of 6 bases.

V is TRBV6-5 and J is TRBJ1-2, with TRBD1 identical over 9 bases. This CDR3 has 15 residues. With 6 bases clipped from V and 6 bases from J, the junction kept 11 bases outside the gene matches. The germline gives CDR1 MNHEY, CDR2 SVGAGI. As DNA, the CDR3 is TGTGCCAGCAGGGACCCAAGGACAGGGGCCAATGGCTACACCTTC. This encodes CASRDPRTGANGYTF.

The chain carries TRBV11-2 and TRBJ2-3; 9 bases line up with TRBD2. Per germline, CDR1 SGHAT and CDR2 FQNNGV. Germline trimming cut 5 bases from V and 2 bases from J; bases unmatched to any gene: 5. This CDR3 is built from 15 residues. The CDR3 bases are TGTGCCAGCAGCACTTCTAGCGGGGACACAGATACGCAGTATTTT. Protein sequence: CASSTSSGDTDTQYF.

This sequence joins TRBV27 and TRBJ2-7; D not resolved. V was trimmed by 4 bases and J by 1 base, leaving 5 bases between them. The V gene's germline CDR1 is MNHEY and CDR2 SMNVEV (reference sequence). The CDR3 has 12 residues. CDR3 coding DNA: TGTGCCAGCAGTTCCGGTTCCTACGAGCAGTACTTC. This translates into CASSSGSYEQYF.

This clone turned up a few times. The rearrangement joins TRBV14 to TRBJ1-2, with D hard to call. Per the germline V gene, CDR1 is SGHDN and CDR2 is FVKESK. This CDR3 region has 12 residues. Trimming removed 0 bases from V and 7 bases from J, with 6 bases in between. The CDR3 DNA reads TGTGCCAGCAGCCAAGATTTGAGTGGCTACACCTTC. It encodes CASSQDLSGYTF. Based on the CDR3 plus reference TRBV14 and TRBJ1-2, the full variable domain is EAGVTQFPSHSVIEKGQTVTLRCDPISGHDNLYWYRRVMGKEIKFLLHFVKESKQDESGMPNNRFLAERTGGTYSTLKVQPAELEDSGVYFCASSQDLSGYTFGSGTRLTVV.

The CDR3 DNA sequence: TGTGCCAGCAGCTCTCCGGAGGAATTCCTTCAGTACTTC. It translates to CASSSPEEFLQYF. The chain recombines TRBV7-9 with TRBJ2-4; a possible D gene is TRBD2 (5 bases). The germline CDR1 and CDR2 sequences are SEHNR and FQNEAQ (reference sequence). CDR3 length: 13 amino acids. V was pared by 4 bases and J by 11 bases, with 15 bases between.

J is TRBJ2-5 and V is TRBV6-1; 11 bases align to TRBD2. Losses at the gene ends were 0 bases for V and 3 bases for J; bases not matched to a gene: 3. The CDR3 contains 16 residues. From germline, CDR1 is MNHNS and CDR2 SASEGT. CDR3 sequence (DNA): TGTGCCAGCAGTGAAGCTAGCGGGGGGGCTGAAGAGACCCAGTACTTC. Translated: CASSEASGGAEETQYF.

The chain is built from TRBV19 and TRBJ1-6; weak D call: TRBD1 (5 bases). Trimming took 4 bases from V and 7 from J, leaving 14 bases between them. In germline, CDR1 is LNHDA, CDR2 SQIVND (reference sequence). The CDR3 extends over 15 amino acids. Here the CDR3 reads CASSTVTAENSPLHF. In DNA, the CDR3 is TGTGCCAGTAGTACAGTGACAGCAGAAAATTCACCCCTCCACTTT.

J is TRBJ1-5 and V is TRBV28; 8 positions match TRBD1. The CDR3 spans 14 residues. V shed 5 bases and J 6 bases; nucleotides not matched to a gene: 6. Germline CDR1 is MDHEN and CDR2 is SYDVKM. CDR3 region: CASSQIQGVQPQHF. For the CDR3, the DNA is TGTGCCAGCAGTCAAATACAGGGGGTTCAGCCCCAGCATTTT.